This paragraph covers one T cell receptor beta chain sequence. Germline V gene sequence: CDR1 ENHRY, CDR2 SYGVKD. The CDR3 runs to 14 residues. V was pared by 5 bases and J by 3 bases, with 2 bases of the junction left unmatched. The sample originates from a study of blood T cell repertoires in COVID-19. On the study more broadly: Acute-phase and convalescent COVID-19 samples originated in the United States, Italy and Spain. T cells, B-cell-depleted T cells, or PBMCs supplied cDNA or gDNA.

TCRdb keeps only in-frame clones here, not all; method: immunoSEQ multiplex PCR. The sample lists fewer than 250,000 clones; about four fifths were seen once. Participants in the exposed group had met a COVID-19 case in the 2 weeks before joining the study. This sequence joins TRBV10-3 and TRBJ1-2; 11 bases map to TRBD1. The clonotype was recovered from a woman aged 45-59 years who had been exposed to COVID-19. The sequencing sample was made of PBMCs or T cells enriched from blood (not recorded which). For the CDR3, the DNA is TGTGCCATCAGTAGGACAGGGGGCGACTATGGCTACACCTTC. Translated, it gives CAISRTGGDYGYTF.